The 10 T cell receptor beta chains below come from one sample, sequenced in a study of CD8 T cells in Susac syndrome. RNA totalling roughly 0.45 to 1 ug underwent reverse transcription with random hexamers. TCRdb re-derived calls from the immunoSEQ multiplex PCR reads in MiXCR, one entry per CDR3 protein. The sample carries 70,000 or so distinct CDR3 sequences, just under 95% recorded once. The sample was CD8+ T cells from PBMCs. Receptors were obtained from a human donor with multiple sclerosis.

This clonotype is medium-sized (0.01 to 0.1%) by share. The chain joins TRBV11-3 to TRBJ1-4; D unresolved. The V gene lost 3 bases and the J gene lost 8 bases, with 19 bases spanning the gap. The germline gives CDR1 SGHNT, CDR2 YENEEA. The length of the CDR3 is 16 residues. The DNA for the CDR3 is TGTGCCAGCAGCTTGGAAGGGTGGAGGAGTAGGGAAAAACTGTTTTTT. Its translation is CASSLEGWRSREKLFF.

This sequence joins TRBV5-6 and TRBJ2-3; D is possibly TRBD2 (6 bases). V lost 4 bases and J lost 2, with 14 bases in between. This CDR3 has 15 amino acids. Germline assignment: CDR1 SGHDT and CDR2 YYEEEE. The DNA for the CDR3 is TGTGCCAGCAGCCCCCGGGTAGCGGTCACAGATACGCAGTATTTT. It encodes CASSPRVAVTDTQYF.

V and J are TRBV5-1 and TRBJ2-7, with 7 bases lining up with TRBD2. V was pared by 4 bases and J by 4 bases, with 2 bases of the junction left unmatched. Germline V gene lookup returns CDR1 SGHRS and CDR2 YFSETQ. CDR3 length: 12 amino acids. CDR3 sequence reads: CASSGLEYEQYF. CDR3 DNA: TGCGCCAGCAGCGGACTAGAATACGAGCAGTACTTC. The entire variable domain, with the rest obtained from reference TRBV5-1 and TRBJ2-7, is as follows: KAGVTQTPRYLIKTRGQQVTLSCSPISGHRSVSWYQQTPGQGLQFLFEYFSETQRNKGNFPGRFSGRQFSNSRSEMNVSTLELGDSALYLCASSGLEYEQYFGPGTRLTVT.

This clonotype was observed a few times. The rearrangement joins TRBV27 to TRBJ2-2; unclear D gene. V gave up 7 bases and J gave up 5 bases, with 8 bases separating them. The CDR3 length is 12 residues. Germline lookup yields CDR1 MNHEY and CDR2 SMNVEV (reference sequence). This CDR3 reads CASNGRTGELFF. DNA for the CDR3: TGTGCCAGCAATGGTAGAACCGGGGAGCTGTTTTTT.

The chain combines TRBV5-4 with TRBJ2-7; 7 nucleotides align to TRBD2. The V segment lost 6 bases and the J segment 1 base; nucleotides outside the gene matches: 10. Germline V CDR1 and CDR2: SGHNT, YYREEE (reference sequence). The CDR3 contains 15 residues. CDR3 region: CASTMSASGSYEQYF. The CDR3 DNA reads as TGTGCCAGCACCATGAGCGCTAGCGGTTCCTACGAGCAGTACTTC.

This rearrangement joins TRBV10-3 to TRBJ2-7; 9 bases fit TRBD2. The CDR3 length is 14 residues. CDR1 ENHRY and CDR2 SYGVKD come from the germline V gene. Unmatched junction bases numbered 6, after V lost 6 bases and J lost 3 bases. CDR3 protein: CAISPGLASYEQYF. The CDR3 DNA follows: TGTGCCATCAGCCCGGGACTAGCAAGCTACGAGCAGTACTTC.

The genes are TRBV18 and TRBJ2-7; 9 bases agree with TRBD1. This CDR3 region has 16 residues. After removal of 1 base from V and 3 bases from J, the junction contained 7 bases not matched to a gene. Germline V gene lookup returns CDR1 KGHSH and CDR2 LQKENI. This CDR3 reads CASSPRDRATIYEQYF. In DNA, the CDR3 is TGTGCCAGCTCACCACGGGACAGGGCCACGATCTACGAGCAGTACTTC.

This clonotype has a single count. The genes are TRBV24-1 and TRBJ2-1; no definite D call. From germline, CDR1 is KGHDR and CDR2 SFDVKD. The CDR3 runs to 13 residues. V lost 7 bases, J lost 4 bases, and 10 bases lay in between. The CDR3 bases are TGTGCCACCAGAGACGGATTATACAATGAGCAGTTCTTC. This gives the protein CATRDGLYNEQFF.

This CDR3 is CSVEGHRGYPYEQYF. Written as DNA, the CDR3 is TGCAGCGTTGAAGGGCACAGGGGGTACCCCTACGAGCAGTACTTC. The rearrangement links TRBV29-1 to TRBJ2-7; 8 bases align to TRBD1. J was trimmed by 2 bases and V by 1 base; bases with no gene match: 7. Germline V gene data show CDR1 as SQVTM and CDR2 as ANQGSEA. The length of the CDR3 is 15 residues.

The chain joins TRBV20-1 to TRBJ1-1; no clear D. Germline V gene lookup returns CDR1 DFQATT and CDR2 SNEGSKA (reference sequence). Between the trimmed V and J ends, which lost 1 base and 5 bases, there was a span of 14 bases. CDR3 length equals 14 residues. The CDR3 region is CSARGTGLRTEAFF. The CDR3 bases are TGCAGTGCTAGAGGAACGGGGTTGAGGACTGAAGCTTTCTTT.